This T cell receptor (beta chain) is drawn from a study of siplizumab effects on memory and regulatory T cells. Findings and limits, study-wide: Mean Treg-derived proportions of mappable alloreactive CD4+ clones were less than 80% for siplizumab and 26.9% for controls.

The CDR3 loop spans 17 amino acids. Per the germline V gene, CDR1 is MGHRA and CDR2 is YSYEKL. Clones were sequenced by immunoSEQ multiplex PCR, and TCRdb holds only the in-frame ones, with some missing. Here the sample spans more than 95,000 clones, about 93% being singletons. Turning to this clone: Its antigen is unknown. The germline gene is not matched at one end of the junction; a read error may be the cause.

Specimen: Tregs sorted from blood. This receptor was taken from a human donor in good health. The chain employs TRBV4-1 and TRBJ1-2; 12 bases match TRBD1. CDR3 coding DNA: TGCGCCAGCGGCCAGGGGGTTGGGACAGGGGGCGCTTTTGGCTACACCTTC. Its translation: CASGQGVGTGGAFGYTF.